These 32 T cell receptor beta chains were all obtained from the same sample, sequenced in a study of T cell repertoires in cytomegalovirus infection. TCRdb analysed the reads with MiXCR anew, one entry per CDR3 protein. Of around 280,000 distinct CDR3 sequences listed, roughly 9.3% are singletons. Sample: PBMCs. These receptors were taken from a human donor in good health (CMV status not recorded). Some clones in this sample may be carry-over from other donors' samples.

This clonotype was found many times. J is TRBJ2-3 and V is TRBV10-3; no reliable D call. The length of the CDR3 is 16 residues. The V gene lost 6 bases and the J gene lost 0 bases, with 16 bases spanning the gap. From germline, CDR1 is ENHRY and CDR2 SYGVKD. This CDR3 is CAIRLTANISTDTQYF. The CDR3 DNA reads TGTGCCATCAGACTAACAGCGAACATCAGCACAGATACGCAGTATTTT.

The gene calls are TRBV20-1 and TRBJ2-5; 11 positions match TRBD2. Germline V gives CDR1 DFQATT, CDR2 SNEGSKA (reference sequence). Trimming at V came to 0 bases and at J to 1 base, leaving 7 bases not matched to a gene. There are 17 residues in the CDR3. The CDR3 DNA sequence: TGCAGTGCTAGAGATAGGGGGACTAGCGGCATCCAAGAGACCCAGTACTTC. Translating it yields CSARDRGTSGIQETQYF.

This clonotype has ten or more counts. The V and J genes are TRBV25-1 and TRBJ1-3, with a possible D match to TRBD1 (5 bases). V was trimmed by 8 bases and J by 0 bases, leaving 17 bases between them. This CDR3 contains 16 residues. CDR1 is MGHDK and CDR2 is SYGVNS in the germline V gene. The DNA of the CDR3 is TGTGCCAGCTCCCCGGGACGGCTGAGCTCTGGAAACACCATATATTTT. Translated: CASSPGRLSSGNTIYF.

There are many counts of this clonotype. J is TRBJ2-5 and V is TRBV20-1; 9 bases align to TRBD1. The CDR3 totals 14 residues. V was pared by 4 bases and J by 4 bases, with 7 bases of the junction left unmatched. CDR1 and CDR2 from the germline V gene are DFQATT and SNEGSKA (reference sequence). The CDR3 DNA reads TGCAGTGCTACCGGGACAGGGAGCGGAGAGACCCAGTACTTC. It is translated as CSATGTGSGETQYF.

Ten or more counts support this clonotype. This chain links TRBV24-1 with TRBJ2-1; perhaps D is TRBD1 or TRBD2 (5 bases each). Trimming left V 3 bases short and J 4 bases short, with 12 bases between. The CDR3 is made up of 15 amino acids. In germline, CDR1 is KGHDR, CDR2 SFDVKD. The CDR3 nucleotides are TGTGCCACCAGTGATCGGACACGGAGGTACAATGAGCAGTTCTTC. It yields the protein CATSDRTRRYNEQFF.

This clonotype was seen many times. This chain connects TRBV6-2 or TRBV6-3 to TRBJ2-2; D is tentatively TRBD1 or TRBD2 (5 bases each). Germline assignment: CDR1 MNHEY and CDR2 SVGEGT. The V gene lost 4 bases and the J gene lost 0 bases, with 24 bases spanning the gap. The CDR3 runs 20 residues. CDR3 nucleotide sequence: TGTGCCAGCAGTTTTGCTGTATCTGGGACGTGGGAACCGAACACCGGGGAGCTGTTTTTT. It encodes CASSFAVSGTWEPNTGELFF.

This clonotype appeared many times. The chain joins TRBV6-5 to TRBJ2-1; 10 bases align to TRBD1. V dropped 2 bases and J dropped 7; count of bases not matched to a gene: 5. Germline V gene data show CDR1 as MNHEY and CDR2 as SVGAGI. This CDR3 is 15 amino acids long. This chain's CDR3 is CASSYHDRGQNEQFF. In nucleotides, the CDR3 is TGTGCCAGCAGTTACCATGACAGGGGGCAGAATGAGCAGTTCTTC.

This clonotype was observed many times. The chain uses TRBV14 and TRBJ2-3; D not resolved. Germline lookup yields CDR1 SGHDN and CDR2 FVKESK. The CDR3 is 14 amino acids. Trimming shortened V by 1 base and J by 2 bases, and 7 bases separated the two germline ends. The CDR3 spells CASSQGYATDTQYF. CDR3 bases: TGTGCCAGCAGCCAAGGGTACGCCACAGATACGCAGTATTTT.

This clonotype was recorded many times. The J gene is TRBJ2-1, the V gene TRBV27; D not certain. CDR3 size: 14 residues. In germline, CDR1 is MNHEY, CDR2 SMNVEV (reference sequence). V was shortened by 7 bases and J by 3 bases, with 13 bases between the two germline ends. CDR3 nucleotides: TGTGCCAGCACTACGTGGGTCCACTACAATGAGCAGTTCTTC. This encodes CASTTWVHYNEQFF.

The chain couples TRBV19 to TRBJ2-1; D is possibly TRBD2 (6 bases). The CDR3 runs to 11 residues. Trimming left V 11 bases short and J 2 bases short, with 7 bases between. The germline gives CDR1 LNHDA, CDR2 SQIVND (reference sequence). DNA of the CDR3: TGTGCCGGAGGGCCCTACAATGAGCAGTTCTTC. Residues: CAGGPYNEQFF.

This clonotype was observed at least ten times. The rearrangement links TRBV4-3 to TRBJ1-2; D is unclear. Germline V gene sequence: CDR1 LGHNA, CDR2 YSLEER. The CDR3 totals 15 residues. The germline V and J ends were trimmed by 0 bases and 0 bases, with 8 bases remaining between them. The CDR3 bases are TGCGCCAGCAGCCAAGAAAAACGGGCTAACTATGGCTACACCTTC. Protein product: CASSQEKRANYGYTF.

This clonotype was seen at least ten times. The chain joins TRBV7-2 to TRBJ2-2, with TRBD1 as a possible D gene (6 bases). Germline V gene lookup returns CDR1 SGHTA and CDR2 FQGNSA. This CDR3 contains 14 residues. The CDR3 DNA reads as TGTGGGTCCCGTGGGGGCTTGGACACCGGGGAGCTGTTTTTT. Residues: CGSRGGLDTGELFF.

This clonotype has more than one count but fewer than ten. CDR3 sequence (DNA): TGTGCCAGCAGTTATGGGGATCGGAGCTACGAGCAGTACTTC. Its protein product is CASSYGDRSYEQYF. The chain uses TRBV6-6 and TRBJ2-7; D is unresolved. V lost 3 bases and J lost 3, with 12 bases in between. The germline CDR1 and CDR2 sequences are MNHNY and SVGAGI (reference sequence). This CDR3 has 14 residues.

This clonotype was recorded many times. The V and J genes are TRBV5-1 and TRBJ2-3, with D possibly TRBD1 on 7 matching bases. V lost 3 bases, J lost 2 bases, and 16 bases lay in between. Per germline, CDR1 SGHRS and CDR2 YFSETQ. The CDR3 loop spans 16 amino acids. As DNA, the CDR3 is TGCGCCAGCAGCTCATCCAGGGGGGCTGACACAGATACGCAGTATTTT. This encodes CASSSSRGADTDTQYF. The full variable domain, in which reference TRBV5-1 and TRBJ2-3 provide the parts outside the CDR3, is KAGVTQTPRYLIKTRGQQVTLSCSPISGHRSVSWYQQTPGQGLQFLFEYFSETQRNKGNFPGRFSGRQFSNSRSEMNVSTLELGDSALYLCASSSSRGADTDTQYFGPGTRLTVL.

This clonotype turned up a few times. The DNA of the CDR3 is TGTGCCAGCAACCCCGGGGAGGGGGTATATAATTCACCCCTCCACTTT. Translating gives CASNPGEGVYNSPLHF. The gene calls are TRBV6-2 or TRBV6-3 and TRBJ1-6; TRBD1 might be the D (6 bases). Trimming took 7 bases from V and 4 from J, leaving 17 bases between them. CDR1 MNHEY and CDR2 SVGEGT come from the germline V gene. The CDR3 loop spans 16 amino acids.

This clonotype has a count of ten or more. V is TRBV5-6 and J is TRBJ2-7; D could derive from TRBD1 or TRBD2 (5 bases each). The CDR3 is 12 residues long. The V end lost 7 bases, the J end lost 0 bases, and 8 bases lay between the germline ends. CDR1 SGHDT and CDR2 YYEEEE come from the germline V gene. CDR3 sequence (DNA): TGTGCCAGCTCAGGGAGCTCCTACGAGCAGTACTTC. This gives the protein CASSGSSYEQYF.

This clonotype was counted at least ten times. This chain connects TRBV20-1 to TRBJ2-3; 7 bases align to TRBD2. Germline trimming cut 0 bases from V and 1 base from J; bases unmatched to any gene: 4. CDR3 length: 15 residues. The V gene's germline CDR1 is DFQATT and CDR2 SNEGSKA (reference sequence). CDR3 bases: TGCAGTGCTAGAGATAGCCTAGCGGGCACAGATACGCAGTATTTT. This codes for CSARDSLAGTDTQYF.

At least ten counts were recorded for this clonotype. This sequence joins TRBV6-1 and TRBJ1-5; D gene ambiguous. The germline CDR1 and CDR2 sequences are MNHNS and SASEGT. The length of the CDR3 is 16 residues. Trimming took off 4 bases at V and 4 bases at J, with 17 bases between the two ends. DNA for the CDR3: TGTGCCAGCAGTGGCCGCCGGTGGACGGGGAATCAGCCCCAGCATTTT. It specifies CASSGRRWTGNQPQHF.

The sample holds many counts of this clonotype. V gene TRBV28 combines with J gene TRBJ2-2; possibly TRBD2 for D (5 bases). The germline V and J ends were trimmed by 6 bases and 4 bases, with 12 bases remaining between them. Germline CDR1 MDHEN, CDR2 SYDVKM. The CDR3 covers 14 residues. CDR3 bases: TGTGCCAGCAGATTTTTGGGGAGCACCGGGGAGCTGTTTTTT. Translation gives CASRFLGSTGELFF.

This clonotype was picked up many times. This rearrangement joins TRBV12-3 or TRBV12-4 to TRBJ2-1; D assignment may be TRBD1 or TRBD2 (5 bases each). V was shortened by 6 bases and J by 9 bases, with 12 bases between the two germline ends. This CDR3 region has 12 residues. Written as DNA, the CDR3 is TGTGCCAGCAGCCCTTCCGGGACTGAGCAGTTCTTC. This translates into CASSPSGTEQFF.

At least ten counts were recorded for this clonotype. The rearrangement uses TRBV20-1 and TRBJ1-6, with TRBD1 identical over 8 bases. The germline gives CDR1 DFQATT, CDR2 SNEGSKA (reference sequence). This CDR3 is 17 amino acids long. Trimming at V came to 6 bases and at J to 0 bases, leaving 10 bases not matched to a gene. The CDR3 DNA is TGCAGTGCCAGGGACAGGACCCCTAGCTCCTATAATTCACCCCTCCACTTT. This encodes CSARDRTPSSYNSPLHF.

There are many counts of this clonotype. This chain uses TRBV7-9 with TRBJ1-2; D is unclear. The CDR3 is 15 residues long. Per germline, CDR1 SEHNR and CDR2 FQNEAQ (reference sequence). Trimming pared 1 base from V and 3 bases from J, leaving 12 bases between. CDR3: CASSLEGSGYYGYTF. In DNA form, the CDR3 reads TGTGCCAGCAGCTTAGAAGGGTCCGGGTACTATGGCTACACCTTC. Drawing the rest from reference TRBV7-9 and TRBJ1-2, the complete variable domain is DTGVSQNPRHKITKRGQNVTFRCDPISEHNRLYWYRQTLGQGPEFLTYFQNEAQLEKSRLLSDRFSAERPKGSFSTLEIQRTEQGDSAMYLCASSLEGSGYYGYTFGSGTRLTVV.

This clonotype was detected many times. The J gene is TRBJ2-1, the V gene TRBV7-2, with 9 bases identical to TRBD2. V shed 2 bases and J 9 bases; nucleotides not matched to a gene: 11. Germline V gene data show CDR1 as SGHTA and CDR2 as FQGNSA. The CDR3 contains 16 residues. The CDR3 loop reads CASSLSFQRGAAEQFF. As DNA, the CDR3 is TGTGCCAGCAGCTTAAGTTTCCAGCGGGGGGCGGCTGAGCAGTTCTTC.

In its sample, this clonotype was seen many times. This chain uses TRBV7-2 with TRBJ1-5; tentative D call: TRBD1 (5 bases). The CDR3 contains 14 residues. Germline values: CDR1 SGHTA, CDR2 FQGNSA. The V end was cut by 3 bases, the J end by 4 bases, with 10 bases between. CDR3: CASSFRWGNQPQHF. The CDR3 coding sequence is TGTGCCAGCAGCTTTCGGTGGGGGAATCAGCCCCAGCATTTT.

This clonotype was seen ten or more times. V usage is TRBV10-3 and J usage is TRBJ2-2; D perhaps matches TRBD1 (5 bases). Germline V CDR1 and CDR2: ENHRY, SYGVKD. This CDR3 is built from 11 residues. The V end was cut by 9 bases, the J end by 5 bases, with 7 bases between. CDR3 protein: CAIQGTGELFF. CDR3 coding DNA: TGTGCCATTCAGGGAACCGGGGAGCTGTTTTTT.

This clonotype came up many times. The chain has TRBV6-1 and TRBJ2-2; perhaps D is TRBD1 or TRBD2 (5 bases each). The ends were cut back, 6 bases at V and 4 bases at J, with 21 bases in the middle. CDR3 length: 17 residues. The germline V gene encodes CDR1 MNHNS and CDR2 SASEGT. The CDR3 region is CASSPPGREFGTGELFF. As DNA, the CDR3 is TGTGCCAGCAGCCCGCCCGGCAGGGAGTTTGGCACCGGGGAGCTGTTTTTT.

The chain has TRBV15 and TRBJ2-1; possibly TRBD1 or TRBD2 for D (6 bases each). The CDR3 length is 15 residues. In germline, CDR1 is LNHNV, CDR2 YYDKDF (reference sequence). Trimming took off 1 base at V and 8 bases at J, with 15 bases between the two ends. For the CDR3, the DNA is TGTGCCACCAGCAGAGCCGGGGGCCACCGCGATGAGCAGTTCTTC. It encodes CATSRAGGHRDEQFF.

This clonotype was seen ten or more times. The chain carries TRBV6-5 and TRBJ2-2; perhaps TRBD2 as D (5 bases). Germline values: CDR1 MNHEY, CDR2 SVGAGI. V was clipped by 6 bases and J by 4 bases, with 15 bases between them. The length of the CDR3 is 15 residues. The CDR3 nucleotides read TGTGCCAGCAGCTTCGACTGGAGGAGCACCGGGGAGCTGTTTTTT. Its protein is CASSFDWRSTGELFF.

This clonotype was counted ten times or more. The CDR3 loop is CASGQVNYGYTF. In DNA form, the CDR3 reads TGTGCCTCAGGACAGGTTAACTATGGCTACACCTTC. The genes are TRBV19 and TRBJ1-2, with 7 bases matching TRBD1. V dropped 11 bases and J dropped 1; count of bases not matched to a gene: 4. Germline V gene data show CDR1 as LNHDA and CDR2 as SQIVND (reference sequence). The CDR3 length is 12 residues. The variable domain in full, with the rest retrieved from reference TRBV19 and TRBJ1-2, is DGGITQSPKYLFRKEGQNVTLSCEQNLNHDAMYWYRQDPGQGLRLIYYSQIVNDFQKGDIAEGYSVSREKKESFPLTVTSAQKNPTAFYLCASGQVNYGYTFGSGTRLTVV.

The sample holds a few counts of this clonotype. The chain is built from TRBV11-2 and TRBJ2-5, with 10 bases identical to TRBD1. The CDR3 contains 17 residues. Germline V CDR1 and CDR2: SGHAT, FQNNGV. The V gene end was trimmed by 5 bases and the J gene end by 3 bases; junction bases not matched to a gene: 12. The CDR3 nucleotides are TGTGCCAGCAGCCGAAGAATTACCGGGACAGGGGAAGAGACCCAGTACTTC. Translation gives CASSRRITGTGEETQYF.

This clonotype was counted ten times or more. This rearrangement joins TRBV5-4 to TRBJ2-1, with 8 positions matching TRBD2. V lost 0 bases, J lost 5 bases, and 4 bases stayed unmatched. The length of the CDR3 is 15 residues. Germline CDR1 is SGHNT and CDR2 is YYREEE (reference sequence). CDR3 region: CASSLDSGVNNEQFF. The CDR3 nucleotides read TGTGCCAGCAGCTTGGATAGCGGGGTTAACAATGAGCAGTTCTTC.

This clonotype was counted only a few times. The CDR3 DNA reads as TGTGCCAGCAGTTTAGCGGGGTCGATTGAGCAGTACGTC. It codes for CASSLAGSIEQYV. The chain has TRBV28 and TRBJ2-7; a weak D match, TRBD2 (6 bases). The V end lost 2 bases, the J end lost 7 bases, and 12 bases lay between the germline ends. CDR3 length equals 13 residues. The germline V gene has CDR1 MDHEN and CDR2 SYDVKM.